This TCR beta chain was documented in a study of blood T cells in healthy people across ages. Notes on the study in general: The unknown donor CMV status may have confounded expanded clonotype changes. Researchers report that TCR beta diversity correlated strongly with naive T cell percentage.

As regards this clonotype: What it binds is not known.

Next came a second PCR, run for roughly 7 to 12 cycles, which used a sample-barcoded 5' primer along with a J-beta primer mix. Unique molecular identifiers of 12 random nucleotides labeled each cDNA. TCRdb recomputed calls from the 5' RACE reads with MiXCR, one row per CDR3 protein. The top ten clones hold roughly 23% of a sample with 1.8 million or so distinct CDR3 sequences, around 40% of them seen once. The specimen sequenced was blood. This TCR was sampled from a human donor in good health.

DNA of the CDR3: TGCAGCGTGAGACAGGGAAGGGTCAACACTGAAGCTTTCTTT. Translation gives CSVRQGRVNTEAFF. The V call is TRBV29-1, the J call TRBJ1-1; 7 nucleotides line up with TRBD1. The V and J ends lost 6 bases and 2 bases, in that order; junction bases with no gene match: 9. In germline, CDR1 is SQVTM, CDR2 ANQGSEA. The CDR3 contains 14 residues.